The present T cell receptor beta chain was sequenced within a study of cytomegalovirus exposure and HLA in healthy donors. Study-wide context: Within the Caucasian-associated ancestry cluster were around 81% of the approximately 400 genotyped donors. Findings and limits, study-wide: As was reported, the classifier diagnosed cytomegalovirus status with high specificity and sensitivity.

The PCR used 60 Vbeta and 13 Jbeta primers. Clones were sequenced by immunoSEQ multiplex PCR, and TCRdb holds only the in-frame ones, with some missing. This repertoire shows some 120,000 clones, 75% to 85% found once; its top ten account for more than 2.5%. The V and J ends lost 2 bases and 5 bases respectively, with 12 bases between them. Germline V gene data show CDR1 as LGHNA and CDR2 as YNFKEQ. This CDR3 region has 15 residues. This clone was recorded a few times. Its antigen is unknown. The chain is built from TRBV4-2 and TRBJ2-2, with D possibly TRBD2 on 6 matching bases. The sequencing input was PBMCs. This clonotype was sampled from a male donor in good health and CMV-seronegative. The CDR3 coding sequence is TGTGCCAGCAGCCAAAGAGGGCGGGAAACCGGGGAGCTGTTTTTT. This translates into CASSQRGRETGELFF.